Reported below is one T cell receptor (beta chain). Per germline, CDR1 LNHDA and CDR2 SQIVND (reference sequence). The CDR3 runs 13 residues. Deletions cut 2 bases from V and 4 bases from J, with 8 bases between. The data derive from a study of shared clonotypes between healthy human individuals. Terminally differentiated effector memory CD45RA+ cells were excluded by CCR7 positive selection of CD45RO-negative cells. Those who donated, Caucasian adults without exception, all lived in Nashville, Tennessee. The authors split each subset's genomic DNA evenly across several immunoSEQ plates. Profiled with immunoSEQ multiplex PCR; TCRdb holds only in-frame clones, not every one. Altogether millions of clones are present, over 85% being singletons, with the ten largest covering roughly 1%.

This receptor was identified in a man aged 18 to 29 in good health. The chain has TRBV19 and TRBJ1-2; the D gene is possibly TRBD1 (5 bases). The sample was naive CD8+ T cells sorted from blood. This CDR3 reads CASSISGGYGYTF. DNA for the CDR3: TGTGCCAGTAGTATATCCGGGGGCTATGGCTACACCTTC. Filled out from reference TRBV19 and TRBJ1-2, the complete variable domain reads DGGITQSPKYLFRKEGQNVTLSCEQNLNHDAMYWYRQDPGQGLRLIYYSQIVNDFQKGDIAEGYSVSREKKESFPLTVTSAQKNPTAFYLCASSISGGYGYTFGSGTRLTVV.